These T cell receptor beta chains were read from a single sample in a study of T cells after yellow fever vaccination. TCRdb itself ran the 5' RACE reads through MiXCR, one entry per CDR3 protein. The repertoire holds 310,000 or so distinct CDR3 sequences, around 6.8% seen once, with roughly a sixth in the top ten. The sequences come from PBMCs, collected roughly seven weeks after the first yellow fever vaccination. These receptors were collected from a man younger than 35 who received the YFV17D yellow fever vaccine. Both conserved end residues are part of each CDR3. The order of the fields is V gene, D gene, J gene, clone size, CDR3 protein, CDR3 DNA. D genes are given only for firm matches. Clone size is not always given. Where it is, it says once, few, many or a class for expanded clones.

V gene: TRBV14; D gene: TRBD1; J gene: TRBJ2-2; clone size: NA; CDR3 protein: CASSPRGWNTGELFF; CDR3 DNA: TGTGCCAGCAGCCCCAGGGGGTGGAACACCGGGGAGCTGTTTTTT
V gene: TRBV7-8; D gene: NA; J gene: TRBJ2-1; clone size: NA; CDR3 protein: CASSPTPRGDNEQFF; CDR3 DNA: TGTGCCAGCAGCCCTACCCCCAGGGGGGACAATGAGCAGTTCTTC
V gene: TRBV7-2; D gene: NA; J gene: TRBJ2-5; clone size: many; CDR3 protein: CASSRAGLETQYF; CDR3 DNA: TGTGCCAGCAGTCGGGCGGGGTTAGAGACCCAGTACTTC
V gene: TRBV7-6; D gene: TRBD2; J gene: TRBJ2-1; clone size: many; CDR3 protein: CASSSRTSGNNEQFF; CDR3 DNA: TGTGCCAGCAGCTCAAGGACTAGCGGTAACAATGAGCAGTTCTTC
V gene: TRBV28; D gene: TRBD1; J gene: TRBJ2-5; clone size: few; CDR3 protein: CASSPAGGSKTQYF; CDR3 DNA: TGTGCCAGCAGTCCCGCAGGGGGCTCGAAGACCCAGTACTTC
V gene: TRBV5-1; D gene: NA; J gene: TRBJ1-1; clone size: many; CDR3 protein: CASSSRVAGTEAFF; CDR3 DNA: TGCGCCAGCAGCTCCCGGGTCGCAGGCACTGAAGCTTTCTTT
V gene: TRBV27; D gene: NA; J gene: TRBJ1-2; clone size: NA; CDR3 protein: CASGLQGFGYTF; CDR3 DNA: TGTGCCAGCGGCCTACAGGGATTTGGCTACACCTTC
V gene: TRBV29-1; D gene: TRBD1; J gene: TRBJ2-1; clone size: many; CDR3 protein: CSVELTGGYNEQFF; CDR3 DNA: TGCAGCGTTGAATTGACAGGGGGCTACAATGAGCAGTTCTTC
V gene: TRBV7-8; D gene: TRBD1; J gene: TRBJ2-2; clone size: NA; CDR3 protein: CASTDAGTAAGELFF; CDR3 DNA: TGTGCCAGCACCGACGCTGGGACAGCCGCCGGGGAGCTGTTTTTT
V gene: TRBV30; D gene: NA; J gene: TRBJ2-2; clone size: NA; CDR3 protein: CAWIGNTGELFF; CDR3 DNA: TGTGCCTGGATCGGGAACACCGGGGAGCTGTTTTTT
V gene: TRBV4-1; D gene: TRBD2; J gene: TRBJ2-3; clone size: NA; CDR3 protein: CASSRARDSGGMADTQYF; CDR3 DNA: TGCGCCAGCAGCCGAGCAAGAGATAGCGGGGGGATGGCAGATACGCAGTATTTT
V gene: TRBV6-2/TRBV6-3; D gene: NA; J gene: TRBJ2-7; clone size: few; CDR3 protein: CASSYTGEQYF; CDR3 DNA: TGTGCCAGCAGTTACACTGGGGAGCAGTACTTC
V gene: TRBV9; D gene: NA; J gene: TRBJ2-1; clone size: NA; CDR3 protein: CASSVSAPRGNEQFF; CDR3 DNA: TGTGCCAGCAGCGTATCCGCCCCCCGGGGCAATGAGCAGTTCTTC
V gene: TRBV7-2; D gene: TRBD2; J gene: TRBJ2-5; clone size: few; CDR3 protein: CASSTGTSVWGETQYF; CDR3 DNA: TGTGCCAGCAGCACCGGGACTAGCGTTTGGGGAGAGACCCAGTACTTC
V gene: TRBV24-1; D gene: NA; J gene: TRBJ2-3; clone size: NA; CDR3 protein: CATLDGLTDTQYF; CDR3 DNA: TGTGCCACTTTGGACGGGCTCACAGATACGCAGTATTTT
V gene: TRBV5-1; D gene: TRBD2; J gene: TRBJ2-5; clone size: NA; CDR3 protein: CASSLVGTTAETQYF; CDR3 DNA: TGCGCCAGCAGCTTGGTGGGGACTACTGCCGAGACCCAGTACTTC
V gene: TRBV7-2; D gene: NA; J gene: TRBJ1-5; clone size: few; CDR3 protein: CASSRGSGNQPQHF; CDR3 DNA: TGTGCCAGCAGCCGCGGATCGGGCAATCAGCCCCAGCATTTT
V gene: TRBV18; D gene: NA; J gene: TRBJ2-7; clone size: few; CDR3 protein: CASSQPGGEQYF; CDR3 DNA: TGTGCCAGCTCACAGCCCGGGGGCGAGCAGTACTTC
V gene: TRBV5-4; D gene: NA; J gene: TRBJ2-6; clone size: NA; CDR3 protein: CASSLARTGANVLTF; CDR3 DNA: TGTGCCAGCAGCCTGGCTCGTACCGGGGCCAACGTCCTGACTTTC
V gene: TRBV6-2/TRBV6-3; D gene: TRBD1; J gene: TRBJ1-4; clone size: NA; CDR3 protein: CASGQAGGVFF; CDR3 DNA: TGTGCCAGCGGACAGGCCGGAGGGGTGTTTTTT
V gene: TRBV12-3/TRBV12-4; D gene: TRBD1; J gene: TRBJ1-2; clone size: many; CDR3 protein: CASRKQGGGYTF; CDR3 DNA: TGTGCCAGCAGAAAACAGGGGGGCGGCTACACCTTC
V gene: TRBV15; D gene: TRBD1; J gene: TRBJ1-5; clone size: few; CDR3 protein: CATSKGAGEQPQHF; CDR3 DNA: TGTGCCACCAGTAAGGGGGCAGGGGAACAGCCCCAGCATTTT
V gene: TRBV12-3/TRBV12-4; D gene: NA; J gene: TRBJ1-2; clone size: NA; CDR3 protein: CASSLWPREYGYTF; CDR3 DNA: TGTGCCAGCAGTTTATGGCCCCGGGAGTATGGCTACACCTTC
V gene: TRBV6-1; D gene: NA; J gene: TRBJ1-5; clone size: few; CDR3 protein: CASSVGPFQPQHF; CDR3 DNA: TGTGCCAGCAGTGTGGGGCCTTTCCAGCCCCAGCATTTT
V gene: TRBV5-1; D gene: NA; J gene: TRBJ2-6; clone size: NA; CDR3 protein: CASSFWGQGRRRANVLTF; CDR3 DNA: TGCGCCAGCAGCTTCTGGGGGCAGGGCCGTCGGCGGGCCAACGTCCTGACTTTC
V gene: TRBV6-2/TRBV6-3; D gene: TRBD1; J gene: TRBJ2-7; clone size: NA; CDR3 protein: CASSYPGQPFSGNYEQYF; CDR3 DNA: TGTGCCAGCAGTTATCCGGGACAGCCCTTCTCAGGGAACTACGAGCAGTACTTC
V gene: TRBV30; D gene: NA; J gene: TRBJ2-1; clone size: few; CDR3 protein: CAWSAGAPYNEQFF; CDR3 DNA: TGTGCCTGGAGTGCAGGGGCCCCCTACAATGAGCAGTTCTTC
V gene: TRBV5-4; D gene: NA; J gene: TRBJ2-7; clone size: NA; CDR3 protein: CASSQGSSYEQYF; CDR3 DNA: TGTGCCAGCAGCCAGGGAAGCTCCTACGAGCAGTACTTC
V gene: TRBV19; D gene: TRBD2; J gene: TRBJ2-1; clone size: few; CDR3 protein: CASSIATSGGGDNEQFF; CDR3 DNA: TGTGCCAGTAGTATCGCGACTAGCGGGGGGGGAGACAATGAGCAGTTCTTC
V gene: TRBV5-1; D gene: NA; J gene: TRBJ1-2; clone size: few; CDR3 protein: CASSSREGNSRDGYTF; CDR3 DNA: TGCGCCAGCAGCTCCCGCGAGGGGAATAGTCGAGATGGCTACACCTTC
V gene: TRBV4-3; D gene: NA; J gene: TRBJ2-4; clone size: few; CDR3 protein: CASSQDRTSGGSKNIQYF; CDR3 DNA: TGCGCCAGCAGCCAAGATCGAACCTCTGGCGGGTCCAAAAACATTCAGTACTTC
V gene: TRBV7-2; D gene: NA; J gene: TRBJ2-3; clone size: NA; CDR3 protein: CASSLDRWADTQYF; CDR3 DNA: TGTGCCAGCAGCTTAGATCGTTGGGCAGATACGCAGTATTTT
V gene: TRBV10-3; D gene: NA; J gene: TRBJ2-1; clone size: NA; CDR3 protein: CAISGTGSSYNEQFF; CDR3 DNA: TGTGCCATCAGTGGTACAGGGAGCTCCTACAATGAGCAGTTCTTC
V gene: TRBV5-1; D gene: TRBD1; J gene: TRBJ2-1; clone size: few; CDR3 protein: CASSPEGTVEGYNEQFF; CDR3 DNA: TGCGCCAGCAGCCCGGAAGGGACAGTCGAGGGATACAATGAGCAGTTCTTC
V gene: TRBV5-1; D gene: NA; J gene: TRBJ1-1; clone size: NA; CDR3 protein: CASSSYREGSPWASEAFF; CDR3 DNA: TGCGCCAGCAGCTCATACAGGGAGGGTTCCCCGTGGGCTTCTGAAGCTTTCTTT
V gene: TRBV6-2/TRBV6-3; D gene: TRBD1; J gene: TRBJ1-1; clone size: NA; CDR3 protein: CASTDRDRGIAEAFF; CDR3 DNA: TGTGCCAGCACCGACCGGGACAGGGGTATCGCTGAAGCTTTCTTT
V gene: TRBV20-1; D gene: NA; J gene: TRBJ1-1; clone size: NA; CDR3 protein: CSAKRGENTEAFF; CDR3 DNA: TGCAGTGCTAAAAGGGGGGAGAACACTGAAGCTTTCTTT
V gene: TRBV12-3/TRBV12-4; D gene: NA; J gene: TRBJ2-7; clone size: few; CDR3 protein: CASSLLGGEQYF; CDR3 DNA: TGTGCCAGCAGTTTATTGGGCGGCGAGCAGTACTTC
V gene: TRBV9; D gene: TRBD2; J gene: TRBJ2-5; clone size: few; CDR3 protein: CASSESPLAGRGETQYF; CDR3 DNA: TGTGCCAGCAGCGAGAGCCCCTTAGCGGGCCGCGGAGAGACCCAGTACTTC
V gene: TRBV7-8; D gene: NA; J gene: TRBJ2-4; clone size: many; CDR3 protein: CASSSRPPSLPNIQYF; CDR3 DNA: TGTGCCAGCAGCTCCCGGCCCCCGTCCCTCCCAAACATTCAGTACTTC
V gene: TRBV29-1; D gene: TRBD2; J gene: TRBJ2-1; clone size: few; CDR3 protein: CSVEARGSGGTYNEQFF; CDR3 DNA: TGCAGCGTTGAAGCCCGGGGGAGCGGGGGGACCTACAATGAGCAGTTCTTC
V gene: TRBV7-2; D gene: NA; J gene: TRBJ2-3; clone size: few; CDR3 protein: CASLQGVGYSEGQYF; CDR3 DNA: TGTGCCAGCCTGCAGGGCGTGGGCTACTCGGAGGGGCAGTATTTT
V gene: TRBV5-5; D gene: NA; J gene: TRBJ2-3; clone size: NA; CDR3 protein: CASRPGLESTDTQYF; CDR3 DNA: TGTGCCAGCAGACCGGGACTCGAAAGCACAGATACGCAGTATTTT
V gene: TRBV6-2/TRBV6-3; D gene: TRBD2; J gene: TRBJ2-1; clone size: many; CDR3 protein: CASSRGGPYNEQFF; CDR3 DNA: TGTGCCAGCAGTCGCGGGGGGCCCTACAATGAGCAGTTCTTC
V gene: TRBV20-1; D gene: TRBD2; J gene: TRBJ2-1; clone size: few; CDR3 protein: CSAQLAGGLLGQFF; CDR3 DNA: TGCAGTGCTCAACTAGCGGGGGGGCTGCTGGGGCAGTTCTTC
V gene: TRBV7-2; D gene: NA; J gene: TRBJ2-3; clone size: NA; CDR3 protein: CASSPGTEITQYF; CDR3 DNA: TGTGCCAGCAGCCCTGGGACGGAGATTACGCAGTATTTT
V gene: TRBV5-1; D gene: TRBD1; J gene: TRBJ1-1; clone size: many; CDR3 protein: CASSPRTGYAGTEAFF; CDR3 DNA: TGCGCCAGCAGCCCCAGGACAGGGTACGCCGGGACTGAAGCTTTCTTT
V gene: TRBV4-1; D gene: NA; J gene: TRBJ2-2; clone size: few; CDR3 protein: CASTLTDLQKNTGELFF; CDR3 DNA: TGCGCCAGCACCCTTACTGACCTTCAAAAGAACACCGGGGAGCTGTTTTTT
V gene: TRBV7-2; D gene: NA; J gene: TRBJ2-1; clone size: few; CDR3 protein: CASSLPRTAVTTDEQFF; CDR3 DNA: TGTGCCAGCAGCTTACCACGGACCGCGGTGACGACGGATGAGCAGTTCTTC
V gene: TRBV12-3/TRBV12-4; D gene: TRBD1; J gene: TRBJ1-4; clone size: few; CDR3 protein: CASNLQGGGNEKLFF; CDR3 DNA: TGTGCCAGCAATCTACAGGGGGGAGGAAATGAAAAACTGTTTTTT
V gene: TRBV2; D gene: NA; J gene: TRBJ1-1; clone size: few; CDR3 protein: CASIIRGNTEAFF; CDR3 DNA: TGTGCCAGCATTATCAGGGGAAACACTGAAGCTTTCTTT
V gene: TRBV20-1; D gene: TRBD1; J gene: TRBJ1-2; clone size: few; CDR3 protein: CTFIGQGALGYTF; CDR3 DNA: TGCACTTTTATCGGACAGGGGGCGCTCGGCTACACCTTC
V gene: TRBV28; D gene: NA; J gene: TRBJ1-1; clone size: many; CDR3 protein: CASSLGGSKGEAFF; CDR3 DNA: TGTGCCAGCAGTTTAGGAGGGTCGAAAGGTGAAGCTTTCTTT